The TCR beta chain under discussion was sequenced for a study of T cells in tumors after PD-1 blockade. Assay: immunoSEQ multiplex PCR; the TCRdb copy retains only in-frame clones and omits some. The table has approximately 35,000 clones, around 80% seen once. Germline V lookup: CDR1 SGHTA, CDR2 FQGNSA. The CDR3 totals 14 residues. Between the trimmed V and J ends, which lost 4 bases and 0 bases, there was a span of 10 bases. The table lists this clone with a count of one. V usage is TRBV7-2 and J usage is TRBJ2-7; a possible D gene is TRBD2 (6 bases). The receptor's source is a human donor with basal cell carcinoma. Specimen: PBMCs, collected before anti-PD-1 treatment. CDR3 coding DNA: TGTGCCAGCAGCTGGAGCGGGTTCTCCTACGAGCAGTACTTC. This gives the protein CASSWSGFSYEQYF.